The clone carrying this TCR beta chain was counted only a few times. Its antigen is still unknown. This sample is part of a study of T cells in Graves' hyperthyroidism and ophthalmopathy. Regarding the study as a whole: It was a median about 7.1 months before onset that the model predicted ophthalmopathy. Researchers found most expanded thyroid clonotypes above 0.001 in blood as well. A model using 13 V-J features told ophthalmopathy apart from stable hyperthyroidism.

Regions amplified from RNA transcripts were the TCR beta CDR3 regions. A first-round RT-PCR of the TCR CDR3 used the HTBI primer set. MiXCR was run by TCRdb on the multiplex PCR reads, yielding one entry per CDR3 protein. The sample carries some 570,000 distinct CDR3 sequences, more than 15% recorded once. Germline V gene sequence: CDR1 SNHLY, CDR2 FYNNEI. The CDR3 loop spans 14 amino acids. V was trimmed by 11 bases and J by 1 base, leaving 14 bases between them. The sequencing input was blood. The clonotype comes from a woman between 18 and 29 years old with Graves' ophthalmopathy. This chain joins TRBV2 and TRBJ2-2; TRBD2 is a possible D gene (5 bases). In DNA form, the CDR3 reads TGTGCCTCCCAGGAGGAGCGGAACACCGGGGAGCTGTTTTTT. This translates into CASQEERNTGELFF.